The sequence of this TCR beta chain was determined in a study of blood T cell repertoires in COVID-19. Background on the study: From T cells, B-cell-depleted T cells, or PBMCs came the material, which was cDNA or gDNA.

Sequencing was performed with immunoSEQ multiplex PCR; in TCRdb, only in-frame clones are kept and a portion is missing. Of 100,000 to 150,000 clones in the sample, 79% were seen once. V was trimmed by 4 bases and J by 4 bases, leaving 10 bases between them. CDR1 and CDR2 (germline): MRHNA, SNTAGT. The CDR3 loop spans 14 amino acids. Sequencing input: peripheral blood. This rearrangement joins TRBV6-4 to TRBJ2-2; weak D call: TRBD1 (7 bases). The TCR sequence derives from a man aged 35-49 years with active or convalescent COVID-19. The CDR3 spells CASSGQGGTGELFF. CDR3 bases: TGTGCCAGCAGTGGCCAGGGGGGCACCGGGGAGCTGTTTTTT.